This is a list of T cell receptor beta chains from one sample in a study of identical twins. TCRdb reprocessed the 5' RACE reads with MiXCR, giving one entry per CDR3 protein. Of hundreds of thousands of distinct CDR3 sequences in the sample, 5.5% to 7% were seen once. The same specimen was also included in a second study, on yellow fever vaccine responses in identical twins.

Sequenced: memory (CD45RO+) T cells sorted from blood. The source is a woman aged 18 to 35 in good health. Each CDR3 is given with its conserved first and last residue. D genes are given only for firm matches. The size of a clone is reported for some rows only, either as once, few or many, or as a class for expanded clones.

J | size | D | V | DNA | CDR3
TRBJ2-4 | NA | TRBD2 | TRBV6-1 | TGTGCCAGCAGTGAAGAGGTAGCGGGAGTCAACATTCAGTACTTC | CASSEEVAGVNIQYF
TRBJ2-7 | few | NA | TRBV18 | TGTGCCAGCTCACCTGTGCGCACAGGATACGAGCAGTACTTC | CASSPVRTGYEQYF
TRBJ1-2 | NA | NA | TRBV28 | TGTGCCAGCAGTTTATGGGGAGCGGCAGGCTATGGCTACACCTTC | CASSLWGAAGYGYTF
TRBJ2-2 | many | NA | TRBV28 | TGTGCCTGCCTAACACGGAGGGCCGGGGAGCTGTTTTTT | CACLTRRAGELFF
TRBJ2-2 | many | TRBD1 | TRBV11-2 | TGTGCCAGCAGCTTGGACAGGCGTACCGGGGAGCTGTTTTTT | CASSLDRRTGELFF
TRBJ2-2 | few | TRBD2 | TRBV6-5 | TGTGCCAGCAGTTTCCCACTAGCGGGAGGGCCTTATGGGGAGCTGTTTTTT | CASSFPLAGGPYGELFF
TRBJ2-2 | many | NA | TRBV12-3/TRBV12-4 | TGTGCCAGCAGAACCCTCGGGCGCACCGGGGAGCTGTTTTTT | CASRTLGRTGELFF
TRBJ2-7 | many | NA | TRBV20-1 | TGCAGTGCTAACCGGGACTCCCACGGGCAGTACTTC | CSANRDSHGQYF
TRBJ1-2 | NA | NA | TRBV27 | TGTGCCAGCAGTCCTCAAGGGGCTCCCTATGGCTACACCTTC | CASSPQGAPYGYTF
TRBJ2-7 | NA | NA | TRBV20-1 | TGCAGTGCTAGAGATCAAGGTACCTACGAGCAGTACTTC | CSARDQGTYEQYF
TRBJ2-1 | NA | TRBD2 | TRBV6-1 | TGTGCCAGCACGCCAGCGGGACTAGCGGGAAAGGGGGCCTACAATGAGCAGTTCTTC | CASTPAGLAGKGAYNEQFF
TRBJ2-1 | NA | TRBD2 | TRBV11-2 | TGTGCCAGCAGCGACGGACTAGCGGAGGGGGAGAATGAGCAGTTCTTC | CASSDGLAEGENEQFF
TRBJ2-1 | many | TRBD2 | TRBV29-1 | TGCAGCGTAGCTTATAGCGGGGGGGCGTCCAATGAGCAGTTCTTC | CSVAYSGGASNEQFF